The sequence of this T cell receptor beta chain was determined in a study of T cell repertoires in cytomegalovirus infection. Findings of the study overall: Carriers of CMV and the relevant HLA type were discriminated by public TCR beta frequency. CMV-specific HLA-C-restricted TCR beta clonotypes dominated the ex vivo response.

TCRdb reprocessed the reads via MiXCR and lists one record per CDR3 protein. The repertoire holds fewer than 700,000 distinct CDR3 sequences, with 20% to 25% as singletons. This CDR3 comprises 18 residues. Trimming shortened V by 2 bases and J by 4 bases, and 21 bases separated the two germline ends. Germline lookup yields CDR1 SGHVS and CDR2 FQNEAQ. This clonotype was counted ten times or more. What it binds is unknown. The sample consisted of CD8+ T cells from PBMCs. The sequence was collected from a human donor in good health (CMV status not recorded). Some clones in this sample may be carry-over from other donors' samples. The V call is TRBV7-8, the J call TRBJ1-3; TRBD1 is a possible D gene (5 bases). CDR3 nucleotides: TGTGCCAGCAGCTTACAGGGCGAGATCCTCGGGATCGGAAACACCATATATTTT. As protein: CASSLQGEILGIGNTIYF.